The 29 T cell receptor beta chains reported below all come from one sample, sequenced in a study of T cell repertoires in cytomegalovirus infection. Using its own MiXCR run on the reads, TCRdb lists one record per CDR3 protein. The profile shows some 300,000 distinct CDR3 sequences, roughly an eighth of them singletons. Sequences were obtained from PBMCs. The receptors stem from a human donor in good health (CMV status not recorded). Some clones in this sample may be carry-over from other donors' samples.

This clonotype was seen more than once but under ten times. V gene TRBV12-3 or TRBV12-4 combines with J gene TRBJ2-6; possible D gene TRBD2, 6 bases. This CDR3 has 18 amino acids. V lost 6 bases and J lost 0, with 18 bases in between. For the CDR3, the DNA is TGTGCCAGCAGCCCAATGGCGGGGCTGTACTCTGGGGCCAACGTCCTGACTTTC. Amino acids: CASSPMAGLYSGANVLTF.

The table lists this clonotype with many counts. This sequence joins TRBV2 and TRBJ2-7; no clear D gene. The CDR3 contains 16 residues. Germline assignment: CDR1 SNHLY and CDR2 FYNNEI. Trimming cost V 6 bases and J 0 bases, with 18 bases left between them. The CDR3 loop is CASSSSSSEVSYEQYF. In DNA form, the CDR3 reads TGTGCCAGCAGCTCGAGTAGTAGTGAGGTCTCCTACGAGCAGTACTTC.

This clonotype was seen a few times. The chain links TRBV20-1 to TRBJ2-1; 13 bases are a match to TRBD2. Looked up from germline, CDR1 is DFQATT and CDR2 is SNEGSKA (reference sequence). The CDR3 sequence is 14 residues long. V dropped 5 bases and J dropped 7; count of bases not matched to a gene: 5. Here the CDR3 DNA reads TGCAGTGCTCCGGGACTAGCGGGACAAAATGAGCAGTTCTTC. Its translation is CSAPGLAGQNEQFF.

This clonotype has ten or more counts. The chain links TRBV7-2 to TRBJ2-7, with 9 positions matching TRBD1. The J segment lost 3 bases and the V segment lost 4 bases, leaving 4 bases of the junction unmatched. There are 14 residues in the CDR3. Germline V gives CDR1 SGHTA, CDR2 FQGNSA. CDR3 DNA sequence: TGTGCCAGCAGCTGGACAGGGGACCTCTACGAGCAGTACTTC. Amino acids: CASSWTGDLYEQYF.

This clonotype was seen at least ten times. CDR3 coding DNA: TGTGCCAGCAGTTCCCGACAGGGTTTTTCAGAAAAACTGTTTTTT. This codes for CASSSRQGFSEKLFF. This chain uses TRBV6-1 with TRBJ1-4; 7 bases map to TRBD1. After removal of 5 bases from V and 8 bases from J, the junction contained 11 bases not matched to a gene. The length of the CDR3 is 15 residues. CDR1 MNHNS and CDR2 SASEGT come from the germline V gene.

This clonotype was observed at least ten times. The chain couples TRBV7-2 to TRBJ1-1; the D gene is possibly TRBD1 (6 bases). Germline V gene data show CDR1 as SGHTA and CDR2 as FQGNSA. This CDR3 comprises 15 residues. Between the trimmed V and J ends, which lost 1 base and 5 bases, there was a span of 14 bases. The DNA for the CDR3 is TGTGCCAGCAGCTTAGGCAGACAGGCTCTAACTGAAGCTTTCTTT. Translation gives CASSLGRQALTEAFF. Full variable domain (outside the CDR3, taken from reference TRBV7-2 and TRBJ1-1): GAGVSQSPSNKVTEKGKDVELRCDPISGHTALYWYRQSLGQGLEFLIYFQGNSAPDKSGLPSDRFSAERTGGSVSTLTIQRTQQEDSAVYLCASSLGRQALTEAFFGQGTRLTVV.

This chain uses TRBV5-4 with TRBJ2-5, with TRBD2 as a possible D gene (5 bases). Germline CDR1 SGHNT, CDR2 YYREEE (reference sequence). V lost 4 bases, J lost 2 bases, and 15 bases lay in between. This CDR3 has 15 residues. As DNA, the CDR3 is TGTGCCAGCAGCCCCAGAGGGAGTAATCAAGAGACCCAGTACTTC. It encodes CASSPRGSNQETQYF.

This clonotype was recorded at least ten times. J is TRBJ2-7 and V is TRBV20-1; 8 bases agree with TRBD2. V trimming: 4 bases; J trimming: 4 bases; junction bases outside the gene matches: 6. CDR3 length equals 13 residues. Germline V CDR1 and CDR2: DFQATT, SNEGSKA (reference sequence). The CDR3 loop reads CSATSGGPYEQYF. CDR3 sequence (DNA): TGCAGTGCTACGAGCGGGGGACCTTACGAGCAGTACTTC.

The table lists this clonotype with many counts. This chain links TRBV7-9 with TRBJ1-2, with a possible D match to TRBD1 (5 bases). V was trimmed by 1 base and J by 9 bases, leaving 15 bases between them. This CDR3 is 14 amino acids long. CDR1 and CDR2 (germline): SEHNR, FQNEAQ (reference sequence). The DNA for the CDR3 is TGTGCCAGCAGCTTAGTTGCGGGGGACTACCGCTACACCTTC. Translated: CASSLVAGDYRYTF.

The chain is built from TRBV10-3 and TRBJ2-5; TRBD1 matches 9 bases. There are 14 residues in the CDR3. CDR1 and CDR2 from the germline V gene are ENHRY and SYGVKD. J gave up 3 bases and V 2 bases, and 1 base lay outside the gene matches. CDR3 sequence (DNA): TGTGCCATCAGTGAGGACAGGGGGGAAGAGACCCAGTACTTC. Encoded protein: CAISEDRGEETQYF.

CDR3 loop: CSALDGGRGEQYF. For the CDR3, the DNA is TGCAGTGCCTTAGATGGGGGGCGAGGCGAGCAGTACTTC. The chain has TRBV20-1 and TRBJ2-7; possibly TRBD1 or TRBD2 for D (6 bases each). Trimming removed 6 bases from V and 6 bases from J, with 18 bases in between. The CDR3 is made up of 13 amino acids. Per germline, CDR1 DFQATT and CDR2 SNEGSKA (reference sequence).

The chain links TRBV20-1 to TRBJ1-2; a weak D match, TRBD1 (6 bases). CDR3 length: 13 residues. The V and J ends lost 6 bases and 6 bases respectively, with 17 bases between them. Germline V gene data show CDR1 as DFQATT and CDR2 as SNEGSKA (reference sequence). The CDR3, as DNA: TGCAGTGCAGCGGGGGGGCGCGTCGATGGCTACACCTTC. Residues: CSAAGGRVDGYTF.

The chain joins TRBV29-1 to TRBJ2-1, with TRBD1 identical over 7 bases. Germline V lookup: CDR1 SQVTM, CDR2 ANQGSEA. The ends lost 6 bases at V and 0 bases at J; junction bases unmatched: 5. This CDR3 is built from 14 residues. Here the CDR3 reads CSVGDRNSYNEQFF. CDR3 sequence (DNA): TGCAGCGTAGGGGACAGAAACTCCTACAATGAGCAGTTCTTC.

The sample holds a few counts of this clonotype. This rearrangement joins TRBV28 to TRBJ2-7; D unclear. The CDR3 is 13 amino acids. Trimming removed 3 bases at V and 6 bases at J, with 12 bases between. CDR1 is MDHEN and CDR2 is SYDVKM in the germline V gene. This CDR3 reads CASSFGPRLEQYF. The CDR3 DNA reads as TGTGCCAGCAGTTTCGGACCCCGGCTCGAGCAGTACTTC. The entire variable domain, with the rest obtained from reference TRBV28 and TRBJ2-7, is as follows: DVKVTQSSRYLVKRTGEKVFLECVQDMDHENMFWYRQDPGLGLRLIYFSYDVKMKEKGDIPEGYSVSREKKERFSLILESASTNQTSMYLCASSFGPRLEQYFGPGTRLTVT.

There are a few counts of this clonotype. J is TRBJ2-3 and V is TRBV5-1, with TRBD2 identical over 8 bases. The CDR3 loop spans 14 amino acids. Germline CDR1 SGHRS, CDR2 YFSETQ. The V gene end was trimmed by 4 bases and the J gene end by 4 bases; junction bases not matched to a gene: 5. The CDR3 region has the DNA TGCGCCAGCAGCGGCGGGACTAGGCCAGATACGCAGTATTTT. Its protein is CASSGGTRPDTQYF.

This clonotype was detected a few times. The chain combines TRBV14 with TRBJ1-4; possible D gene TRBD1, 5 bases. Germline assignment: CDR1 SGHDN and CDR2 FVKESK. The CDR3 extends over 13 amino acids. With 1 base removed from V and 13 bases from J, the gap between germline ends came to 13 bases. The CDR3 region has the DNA TGTGCCAGCAGCCAAGTGGGGGGACTACGACTGTTTTTT. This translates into CASSQVGGLRLFF. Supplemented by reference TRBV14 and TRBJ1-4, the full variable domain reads EAGVTQFPSHSVIEKGQTVTLRCDPISGHDNLYWYRRVMGKEIKFLLHFVKESKQDESGMPNNRFLAERTGGTYSTLKVQPAELEDSGVYFCASSQVGGLRLFFGSGTQLSVL.

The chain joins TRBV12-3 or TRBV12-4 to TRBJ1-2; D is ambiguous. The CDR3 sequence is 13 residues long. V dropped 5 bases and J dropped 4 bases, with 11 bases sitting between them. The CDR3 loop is CASSLQWGYGYTF. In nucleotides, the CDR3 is TGTGCCAGCAGTCTTCAATGGGGCTATGGCTACACCTTC.

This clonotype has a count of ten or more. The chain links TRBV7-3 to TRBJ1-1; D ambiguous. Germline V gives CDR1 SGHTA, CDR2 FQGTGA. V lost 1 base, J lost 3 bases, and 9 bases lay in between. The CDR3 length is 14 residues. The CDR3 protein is CASSLNERDTEAFF. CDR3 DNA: TGTGCCAGCAGCTTAAATGAGCGGGACACTGAAGCTTTCTTT.

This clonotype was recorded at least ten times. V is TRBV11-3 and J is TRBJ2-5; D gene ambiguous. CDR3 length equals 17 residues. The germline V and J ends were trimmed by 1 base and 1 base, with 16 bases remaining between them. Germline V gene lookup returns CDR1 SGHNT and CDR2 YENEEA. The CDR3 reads CASSLASIGGVQETQYF. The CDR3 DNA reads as TGTGCCAGCAGCTTAGCATCGATCGGCGGAGTCCAAGAGACCCAGTACTTC.

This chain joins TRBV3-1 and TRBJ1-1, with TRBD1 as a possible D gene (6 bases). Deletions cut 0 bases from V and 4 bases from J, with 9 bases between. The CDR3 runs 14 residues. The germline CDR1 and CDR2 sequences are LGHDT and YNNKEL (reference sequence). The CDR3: CASSQESRGTEAFF. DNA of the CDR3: TGTGCCAGCAGCCAAGAATCCAGGGGCACTGAAGCTTTCTTT.

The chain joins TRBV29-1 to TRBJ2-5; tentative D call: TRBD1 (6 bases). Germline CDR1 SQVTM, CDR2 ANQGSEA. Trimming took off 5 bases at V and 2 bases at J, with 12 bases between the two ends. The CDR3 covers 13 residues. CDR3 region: CSVRRGKQETQYF. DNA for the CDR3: TGCAGCGTTCGCAGGGGCAAACAAGAGACCCAGTACTTC.

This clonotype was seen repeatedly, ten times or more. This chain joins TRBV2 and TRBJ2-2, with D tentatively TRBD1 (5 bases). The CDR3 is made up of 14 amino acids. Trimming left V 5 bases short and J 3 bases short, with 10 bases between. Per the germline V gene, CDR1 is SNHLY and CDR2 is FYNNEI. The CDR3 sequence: CASSKGVDTGELFF. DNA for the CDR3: TGTGCCAGCAGTAAAGGGGTGGACACCGGGGAGCTGTTTTTT. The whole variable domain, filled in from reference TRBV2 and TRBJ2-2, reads EPEVTQTPSHQVTQMGQEVILRCVPISNHLYFYWYRQILGQKVEFLVSFYNNEISEKSEIFDDQFSVERPDGSNFTLKIRSTKLEDSAMYFCASSKGVDTGELFFGEGSRLTVL.

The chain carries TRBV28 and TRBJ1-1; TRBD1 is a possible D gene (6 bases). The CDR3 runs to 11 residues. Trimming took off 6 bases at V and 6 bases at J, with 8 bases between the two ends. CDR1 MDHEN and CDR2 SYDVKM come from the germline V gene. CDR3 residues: CASRGAPEAFF. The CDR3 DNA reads TGTGCCAGCAGGGGGGCACCTGAAGCTTTCTTT.

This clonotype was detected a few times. The CDR3 nucleotides read TGTGCCAGCACCGGGGACAGGGTGGGCGAGCAGTACTTC. Encoded protein: CASTGDRVGEQYF. The rearrangement joins TRBV7-9 to TRBJ2-7; 9 bases map to TRBD1. CDR3 length: 13 residues. The ends lost 7 bases at V and 6 bases at J; junction bases unmatched: 7. In germline, CDR1 is SEHNR, CDR2 FQNEAQ (reference sequence).

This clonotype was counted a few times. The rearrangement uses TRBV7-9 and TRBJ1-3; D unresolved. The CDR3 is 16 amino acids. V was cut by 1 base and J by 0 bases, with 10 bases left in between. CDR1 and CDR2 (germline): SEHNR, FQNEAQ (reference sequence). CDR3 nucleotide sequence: TGTGCCAGCAGCTTAGACGCAGGTAGCTCTGGAAACACCATATATTTT. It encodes CASSLDAGSSGNTIYF.

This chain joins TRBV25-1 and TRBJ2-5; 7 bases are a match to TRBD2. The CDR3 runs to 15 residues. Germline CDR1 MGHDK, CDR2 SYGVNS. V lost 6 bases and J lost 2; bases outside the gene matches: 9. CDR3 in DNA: TGTGCCAGCAGCCCTTTTTCGGGAGGACAAGAGACCCAGTACTTC. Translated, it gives CASSPFSGGQETQYF. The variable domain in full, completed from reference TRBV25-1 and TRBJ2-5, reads EADIYQTPRYLVIGTGKKITLECSQTMGHDKMYWYQQDPGMELHLIHYSYGVNSTEKGDLSSESTVSRIRTEHFPLTLESARPSHTSQYLCASSPFSGGQETQYFGPGTRLLVL.

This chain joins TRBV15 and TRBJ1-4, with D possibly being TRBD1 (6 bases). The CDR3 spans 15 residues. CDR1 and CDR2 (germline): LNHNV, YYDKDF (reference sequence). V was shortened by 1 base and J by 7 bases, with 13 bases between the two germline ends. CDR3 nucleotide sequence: TGTGCCACCAGCAGAGCAAAGGGACACGGTGAAAAACTGTTTTTT. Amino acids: CATSRAKGHGEKLFF.

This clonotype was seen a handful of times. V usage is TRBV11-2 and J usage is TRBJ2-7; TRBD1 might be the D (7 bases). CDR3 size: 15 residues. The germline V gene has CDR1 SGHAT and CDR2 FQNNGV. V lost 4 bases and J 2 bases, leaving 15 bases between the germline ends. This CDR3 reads CASSSMRDRPYEQYF. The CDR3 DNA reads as TGTGCCAGCAGCTCAATGCGGGACAGACCCTACGAGCAGTACTTC.

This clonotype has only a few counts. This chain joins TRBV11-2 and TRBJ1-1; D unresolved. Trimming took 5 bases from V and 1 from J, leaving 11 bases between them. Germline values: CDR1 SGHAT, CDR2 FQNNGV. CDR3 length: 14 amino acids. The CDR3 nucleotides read TGTGCCAGCAGCCCTCTGCGCAGGAACACTGAAGCTTTCTTT. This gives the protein CASSPLRRNTEAFF.